Listed below are T cell receptor beta chains from one sample, sequenced in a study of cytomegalovirus exposure and HLA in healthy donors. The table came from immunoSEQ multiplex PCR; TCRdb's copy has only in-frame clones and leaves some out. The sample consists of roughly 80,000 clones, roughly 94% of them appearing once. The material sequenced was PBMCs. The source of these receptors is a woman between 18 and 29 years old in good health and CMV-seropositive. Each CDR3 is given with its conserved first and last residue. The order of the fields is D gene, clone size, V gene, J gene, CDR3 protein, CDR3 DNA. The D gene is left open where the match is weak. Rows give clone size only sometimes, using once, few, many, or a class for an expanded clone.

TRBD1,-,TRBV11-2,TRBJ2-2,CASSFGQVRAGELFF,TGTGCCAGCAGCTTCGGACAGGTTCGGGCCGGGGAGCTGTTTTTT
TRBD1,-,TRBV9,TRBJ1-3,CASSPRTGSGNTIYF,TGTGCCAGCAGCCCCCGGACAGGCTCTGGAAACACCATATATTTT
-,once,TRBV28,TRBJ1-4,CASSFLGADEKLFF,TGTGCCAGCAGTTTCTTAGGGGCCGATGAAAAACTGTTTTTT
TRBD2,-,TRBV2,TRBJ2-1,CASSGRLAGGNEQFF,TGTGCCAGCAGTGGCCGGCTAGCGGGGGGGAATGAGCAGTTCTTC
-,-,TRBV15,TRBJ2-6,CATSRVADFSGANVLTF,TGTGCCACCAGCAGAGTGGCTGATTTCTCTGGGGCCAACGTCCTGACTTTC
-,once,TRBV7-2,TRBJ2-7,CASSDVGGVGRGAYEQYF,TGTGCCAGCAGCGACGTGGGCGGGGTGGGGAGAGGGGCCTACGAGCAGTACTTC
TRBD1,-,TRBV28,TRBJ1-1,CASTTMGRGLENTEAFF,TGTGCCAGCACTACGATGGGCAGGGGGCTCGAAAACACTGAAGCTTTCTTT
-,-,TRBV29-1,TRBJ1-2,CSVECPEGGYTF,TGCAGCGTTGAATGCCCGGAGGGTGGCTACACCTTC
TRBD1,-,TRBV19,TRBJ1-1,CASSKHRGQGGPNTEAFF,TGTGCCAGTAGTAAACATCGGGGACAGGGGGGCCCGAACACTGAAGCTTTCTTT
-,-,TRBV11-2,TRBJ1-6,CASSPDRRDSPLHF,TGTGCCAGCAGCCCCGACAGGCGAGATTCACCCCTCCACTTT
TRBD1,-,TRBV30,TRBJ2-1,CAWEGANEQFF,TGTGCCTGGGAGGGGGCGAATGAGCAGTTCTTC
TRBD2,-,TRBV6-5,TRBJ2-7,CASSSSTSGGQYEQYF,TGTGCCAGCAGTTCCTCAACGAGCGGGGGTCAATACGAGCAGTACTTC
-,-,TRBV2,TRBJ2-3,CASRSERTDTQYF,TGTGCCAGCAGATCCGAGCGCACAGATACGCAGTATTTT